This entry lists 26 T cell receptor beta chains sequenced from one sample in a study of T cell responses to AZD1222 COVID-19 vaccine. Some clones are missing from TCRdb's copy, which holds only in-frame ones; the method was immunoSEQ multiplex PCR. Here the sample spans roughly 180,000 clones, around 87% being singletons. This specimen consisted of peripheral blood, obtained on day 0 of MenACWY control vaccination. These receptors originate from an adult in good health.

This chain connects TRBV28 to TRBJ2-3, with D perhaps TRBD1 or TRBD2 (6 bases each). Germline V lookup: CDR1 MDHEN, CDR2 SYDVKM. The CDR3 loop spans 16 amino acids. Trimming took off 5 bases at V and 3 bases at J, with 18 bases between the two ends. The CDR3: CASSETRGLLTDTQYF. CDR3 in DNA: TGTGCCAGCAGTGAGACTCGGGGGCTCCTAACAGATACGCAGTATTTT.

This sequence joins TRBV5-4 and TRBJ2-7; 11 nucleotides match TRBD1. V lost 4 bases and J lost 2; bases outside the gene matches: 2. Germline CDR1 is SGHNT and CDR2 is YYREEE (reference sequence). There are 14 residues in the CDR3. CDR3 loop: CASSPDRGPYEQYF. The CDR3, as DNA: TGTGCCAGCAGCCCGGACAGGGGGCCCTACGAGCAGTACTTC.

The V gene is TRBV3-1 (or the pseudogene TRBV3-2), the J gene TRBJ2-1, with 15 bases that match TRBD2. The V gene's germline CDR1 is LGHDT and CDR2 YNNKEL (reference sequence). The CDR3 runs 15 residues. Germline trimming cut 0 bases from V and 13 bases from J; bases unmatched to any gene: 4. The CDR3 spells CASSQEGLAGGTQFF. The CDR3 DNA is TGTGCCAGCAGCCAAGAGGGACTAGCGGGGGGCACACAGTTCTTC.

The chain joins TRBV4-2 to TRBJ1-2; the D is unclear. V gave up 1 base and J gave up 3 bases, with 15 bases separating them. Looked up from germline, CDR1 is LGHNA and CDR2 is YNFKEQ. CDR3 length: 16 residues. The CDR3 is CASSQVSVGSDYGYTF. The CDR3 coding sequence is TGTGCCAGCAGCCAAGTTTCCGTCGGCAGTGACTATGGCTACACCTTC.

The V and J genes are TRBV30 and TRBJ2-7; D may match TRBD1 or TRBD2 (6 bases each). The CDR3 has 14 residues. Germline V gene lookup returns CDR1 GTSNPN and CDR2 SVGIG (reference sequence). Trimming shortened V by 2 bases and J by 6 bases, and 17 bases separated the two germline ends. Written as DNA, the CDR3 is TGTGCCTGGAGTCTAGGGGGGAGTAGGTTCGAGCAGTACTTC. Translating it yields CAWSLGGSRFEQYF.

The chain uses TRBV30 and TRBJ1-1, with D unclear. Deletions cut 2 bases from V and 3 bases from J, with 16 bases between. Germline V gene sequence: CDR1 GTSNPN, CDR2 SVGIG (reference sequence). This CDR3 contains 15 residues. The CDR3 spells CAWSPWLERDTEAFF. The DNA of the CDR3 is TGTGCCTGGAGTCCGTGGCTGGAAAGGGACACTGAAGCTTTCTTT.

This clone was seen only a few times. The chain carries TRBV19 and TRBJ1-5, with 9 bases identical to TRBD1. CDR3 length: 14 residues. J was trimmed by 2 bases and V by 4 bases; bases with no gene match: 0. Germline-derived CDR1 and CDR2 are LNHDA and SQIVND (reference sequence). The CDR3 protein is CASSRDRGNQPQHF. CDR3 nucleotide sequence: TGTGCCAGTAGTAGGGACAGGGGCAATCAGCCCCAGCATTTT.

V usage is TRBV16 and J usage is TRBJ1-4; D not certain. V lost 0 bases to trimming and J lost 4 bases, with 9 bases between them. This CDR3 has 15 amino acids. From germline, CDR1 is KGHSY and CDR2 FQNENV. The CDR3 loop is CASSQSWTVNEKLFF. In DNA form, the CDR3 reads TGTGCCAGCAGCCAATCCTGGACCGTTAATGAAAAACTGTTTTTT.

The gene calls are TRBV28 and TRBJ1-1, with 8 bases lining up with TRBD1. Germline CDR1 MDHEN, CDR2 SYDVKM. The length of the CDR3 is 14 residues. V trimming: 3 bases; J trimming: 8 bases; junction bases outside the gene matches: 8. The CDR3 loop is CASSFIQGEREAFF. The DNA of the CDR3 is TGTGCCAGCAGTTTTATACAGGGGGAGAGGGAAGCTTTCTTT.

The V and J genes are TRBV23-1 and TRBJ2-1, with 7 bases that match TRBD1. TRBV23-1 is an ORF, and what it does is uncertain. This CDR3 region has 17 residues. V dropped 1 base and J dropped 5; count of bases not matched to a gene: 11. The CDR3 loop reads CASSQFKGTEVNNEQFF. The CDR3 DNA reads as TGCGCCAGCAGTCAATTTAAGGGGACAGAGGTCAACAATGAGCAGTTCTTC.

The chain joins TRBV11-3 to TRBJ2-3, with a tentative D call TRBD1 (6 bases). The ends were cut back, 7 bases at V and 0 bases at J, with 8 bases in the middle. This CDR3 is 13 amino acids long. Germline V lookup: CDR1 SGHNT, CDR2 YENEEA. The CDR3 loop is CASKDSSTDTQYF. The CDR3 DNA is TGTGCCAGCAAGGACAGTAGCACAGATACGCAGTATTTT.

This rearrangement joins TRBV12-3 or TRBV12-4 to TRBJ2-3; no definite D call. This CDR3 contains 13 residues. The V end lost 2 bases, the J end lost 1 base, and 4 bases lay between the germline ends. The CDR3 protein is CASSLWGTDTQYF. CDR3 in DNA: TGTGCCAGCAGTTTATGGGGCACAGATACGCAGTATTTT.

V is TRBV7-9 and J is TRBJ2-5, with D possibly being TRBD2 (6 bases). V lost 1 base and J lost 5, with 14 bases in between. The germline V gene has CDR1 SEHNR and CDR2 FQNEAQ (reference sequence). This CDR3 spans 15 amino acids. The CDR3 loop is CASSLGGGTEETQYF. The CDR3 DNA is TGTGCCAGCAGCTTAGGTGGGGGGACGGAGGAGACCCAGTACTTC.

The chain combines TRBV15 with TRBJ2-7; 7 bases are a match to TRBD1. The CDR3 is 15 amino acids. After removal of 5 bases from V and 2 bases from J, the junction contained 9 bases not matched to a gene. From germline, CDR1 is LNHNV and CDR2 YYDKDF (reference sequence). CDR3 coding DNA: TGTGCCACCAGCGGGGGACAGAAAACGACCTACGAGCAGTACTTC. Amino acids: CATSGGQKTTYEQYF.

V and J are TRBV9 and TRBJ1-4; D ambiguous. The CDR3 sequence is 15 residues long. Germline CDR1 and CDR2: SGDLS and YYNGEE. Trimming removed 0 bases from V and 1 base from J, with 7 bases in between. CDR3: CASSVGGRTNEKLFF. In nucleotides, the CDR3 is TGTGCCAGCAGCGTAGGAGGGAGAACTAATGAAAAACTGTTTTTT.

The CDR3 bases are TGTGCCAGTAGTCTCTACCCGGATAGCTCCTACGAGCAGTACTTC. This encodes CASSLYPDSSYEQYF. The rearrangement joins TRBV19 to TRBJ2-7; no definite D call. The CDR3 covers 15 residues. Trimming removed 5 bases from V and 0 bases from J, with 14 bases in between. From germline, CDR1 is LNHDA and CDR2 SQIVND (reference sequence).

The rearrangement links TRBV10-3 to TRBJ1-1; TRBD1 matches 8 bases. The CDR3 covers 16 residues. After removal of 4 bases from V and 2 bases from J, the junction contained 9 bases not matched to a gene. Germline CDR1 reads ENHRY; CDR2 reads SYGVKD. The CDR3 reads CAISGPDRATNTEAFF. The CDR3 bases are TGTGCCATCAGTGGCCCGGACAGGGCAACTAACACTGAAGCTTTCTTT.

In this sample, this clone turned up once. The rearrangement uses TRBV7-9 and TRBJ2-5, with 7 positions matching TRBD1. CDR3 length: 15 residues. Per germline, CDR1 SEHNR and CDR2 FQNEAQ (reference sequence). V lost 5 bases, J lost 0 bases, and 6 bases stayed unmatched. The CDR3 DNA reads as TGTGCCAGCAGCCCGTTAACAGGGGACCAAGAGACCCAGTACTTC. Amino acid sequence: CASSPLTGDQETQYF.

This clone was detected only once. The CDR3 nucleotides are TGTGCCAGCAGTTCATATCTACAAGAGACCCAGTACTTC. Its translation is CASSSYLQETQYF. This sequence joins TRBV28 and TRBJ2-5, with D hard to call. The CDR3 totals 13 residues. CDR1 is MDHEN and CDR2 is SYDVKM in the germline V gene. Trimming took 4 bases from V and 2 from J, leaving 8 bases between them.

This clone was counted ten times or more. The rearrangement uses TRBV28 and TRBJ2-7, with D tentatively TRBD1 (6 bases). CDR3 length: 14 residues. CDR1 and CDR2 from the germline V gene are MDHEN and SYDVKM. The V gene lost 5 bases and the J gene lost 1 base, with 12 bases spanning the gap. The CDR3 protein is CASSITGTSYEQYF. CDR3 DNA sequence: TGTGCCAGCAGTATAACCGGGACATCCTACGAGCAGTACTTC.

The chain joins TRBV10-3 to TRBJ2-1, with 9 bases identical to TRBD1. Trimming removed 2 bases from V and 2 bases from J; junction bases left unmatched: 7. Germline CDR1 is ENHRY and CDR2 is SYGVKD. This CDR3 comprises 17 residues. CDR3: CAISEGRGTGPYNEQFF. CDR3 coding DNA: TGTGCCATCAGTGAGGGGAGAGGGACAGGGCCCTACAATGAGCAGTTCTTC.

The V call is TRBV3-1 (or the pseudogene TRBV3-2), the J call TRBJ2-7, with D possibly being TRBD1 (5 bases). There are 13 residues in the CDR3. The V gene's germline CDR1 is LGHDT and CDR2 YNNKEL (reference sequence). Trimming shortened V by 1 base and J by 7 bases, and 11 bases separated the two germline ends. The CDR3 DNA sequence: TGTGCCAGCAGCCAAGTAGACAGAGCGGAGCAGTACTTC. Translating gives CASSQVDRAEQYF.

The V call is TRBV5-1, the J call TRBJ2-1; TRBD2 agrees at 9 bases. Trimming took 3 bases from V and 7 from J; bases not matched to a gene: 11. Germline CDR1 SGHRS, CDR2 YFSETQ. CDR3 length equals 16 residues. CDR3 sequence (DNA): TGCGCCAGCAGCTACCCGACTAGCGGCGGGGGAAATGAGCAGTTCTTC. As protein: CASSYPTSGGGNEQFF. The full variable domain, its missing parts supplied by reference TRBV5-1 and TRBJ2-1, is KAGVTQTPRYLIKTRGQQVTLSCSPISGHRSVSWYQQTPGQGLQFLFEYFSETQRNKGNFPGRFSGRQFSNSRSEMNVSTLELGDSALYLCASSYPTSGGGNEQFFGPGTRLTVL.

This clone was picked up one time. The CDR3 loop reads CASSLAQGARNEQFF. DNA for the CDR3: TGTGCCAGCAGCTTAGCACAGGGGGCGAGGAATGAGCAGTTCTTC. The V call is TRBV7-9, the J call TRBJ2-1, with TRBD1 identical over 9 bases. CDR1 and CDR2 from the germline V gene are SEHNR and FQNEAQ (reference sequence). V shed 0 bases, J shed 7 bases, and the junction held 4 bases outside the gene matches. The CDR3 runs 15 residues. The variable domain in full, completed from reference TRBV7-9 and TRBJ2-1, reads DTGVSQNPRHKITKRGQNVTFRCDPISEHNRLYWYRQTLGQGPEFLTYFQNEAQLEKSRLLSDRFSAERPKGSFSTLEIQRTEQGDSAMYLCASSLAQGARNEQFFGPGTRLTVL.

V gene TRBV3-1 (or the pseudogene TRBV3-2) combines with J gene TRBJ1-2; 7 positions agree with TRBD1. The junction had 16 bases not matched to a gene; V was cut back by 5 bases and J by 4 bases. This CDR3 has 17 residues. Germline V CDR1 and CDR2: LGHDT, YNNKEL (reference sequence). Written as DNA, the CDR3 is TGTGCCAGCAGCTCGACTTCCCGGGACAGTGGAGGCTATGGCTACACCTTC. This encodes CASSSTSRDSGGYGYTF.

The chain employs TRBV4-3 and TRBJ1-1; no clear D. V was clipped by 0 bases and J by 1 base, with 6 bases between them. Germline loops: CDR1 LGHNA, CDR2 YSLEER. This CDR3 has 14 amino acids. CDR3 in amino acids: CASSQDLANTEAFF. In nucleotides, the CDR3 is TGCGCCAGCAGCCAAGATTTAGCGAACACTGAAGCTTTCTTT.